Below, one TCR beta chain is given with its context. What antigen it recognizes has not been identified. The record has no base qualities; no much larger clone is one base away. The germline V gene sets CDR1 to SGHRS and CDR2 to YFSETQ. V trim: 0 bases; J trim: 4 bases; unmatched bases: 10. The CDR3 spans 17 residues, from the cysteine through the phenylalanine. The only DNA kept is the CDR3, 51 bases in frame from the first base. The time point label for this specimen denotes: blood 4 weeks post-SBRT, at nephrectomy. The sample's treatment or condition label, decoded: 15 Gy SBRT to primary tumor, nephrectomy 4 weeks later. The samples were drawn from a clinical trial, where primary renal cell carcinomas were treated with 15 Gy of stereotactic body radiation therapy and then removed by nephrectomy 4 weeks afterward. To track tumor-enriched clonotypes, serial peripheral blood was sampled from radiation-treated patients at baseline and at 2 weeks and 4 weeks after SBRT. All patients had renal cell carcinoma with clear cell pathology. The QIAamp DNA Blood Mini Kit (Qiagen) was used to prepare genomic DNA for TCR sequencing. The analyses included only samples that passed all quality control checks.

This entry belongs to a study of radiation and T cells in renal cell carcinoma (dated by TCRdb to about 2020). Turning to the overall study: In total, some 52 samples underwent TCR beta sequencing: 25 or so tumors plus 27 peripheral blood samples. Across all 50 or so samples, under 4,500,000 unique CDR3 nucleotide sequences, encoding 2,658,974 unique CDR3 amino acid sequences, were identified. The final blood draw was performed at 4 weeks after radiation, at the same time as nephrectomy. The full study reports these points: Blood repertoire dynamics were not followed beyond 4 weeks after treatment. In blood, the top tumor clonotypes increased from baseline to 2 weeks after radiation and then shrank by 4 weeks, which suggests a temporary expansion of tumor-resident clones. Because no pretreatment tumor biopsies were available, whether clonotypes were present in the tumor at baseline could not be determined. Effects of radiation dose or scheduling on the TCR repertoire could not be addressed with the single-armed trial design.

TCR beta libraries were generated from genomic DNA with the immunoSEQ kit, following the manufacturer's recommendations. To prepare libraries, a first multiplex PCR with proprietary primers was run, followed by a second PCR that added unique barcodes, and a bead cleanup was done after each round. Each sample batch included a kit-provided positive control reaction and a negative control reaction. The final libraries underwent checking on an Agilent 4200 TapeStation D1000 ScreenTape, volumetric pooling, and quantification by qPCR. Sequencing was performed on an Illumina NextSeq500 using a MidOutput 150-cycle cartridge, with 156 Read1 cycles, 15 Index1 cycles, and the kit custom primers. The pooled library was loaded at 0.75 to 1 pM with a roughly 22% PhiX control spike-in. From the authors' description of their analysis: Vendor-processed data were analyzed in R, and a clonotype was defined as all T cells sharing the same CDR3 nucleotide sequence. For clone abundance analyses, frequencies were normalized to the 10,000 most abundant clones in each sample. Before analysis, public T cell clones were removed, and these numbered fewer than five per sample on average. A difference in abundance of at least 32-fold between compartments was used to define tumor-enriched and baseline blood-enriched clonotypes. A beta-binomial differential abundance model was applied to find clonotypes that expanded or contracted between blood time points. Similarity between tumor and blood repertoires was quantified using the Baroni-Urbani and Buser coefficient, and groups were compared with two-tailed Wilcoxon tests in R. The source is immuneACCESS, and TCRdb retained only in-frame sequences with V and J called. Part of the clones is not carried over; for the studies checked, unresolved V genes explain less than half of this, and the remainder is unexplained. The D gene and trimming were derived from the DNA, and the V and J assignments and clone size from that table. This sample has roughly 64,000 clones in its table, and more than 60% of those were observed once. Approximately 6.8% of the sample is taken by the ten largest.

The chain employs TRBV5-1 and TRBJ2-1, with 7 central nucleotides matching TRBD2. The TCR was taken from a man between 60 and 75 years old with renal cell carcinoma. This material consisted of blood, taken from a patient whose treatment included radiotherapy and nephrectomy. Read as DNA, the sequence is TGCGCCAGCAGCTTGGCCCTAGGCCAGCGGGGATACAATGAGCAGTTCTTC. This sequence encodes CASSLALGQRGYNEQFF. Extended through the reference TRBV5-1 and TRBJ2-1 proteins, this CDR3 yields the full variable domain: KAGVTQTPRYLIKTRGQQVTLSCSPISGHRSVSWYQQTPGQGLQFLFEYFSETQRNKGNFPGRFSGRQFSNSRSEMNVSTLELGDSALYLCASSLALGQRGYNEQFFGPGTRLTVL.